This T cell receptor (beta chain) was recovered during a study of T cell clonotyping in hematopoietic cell transplantation. Profiling relied on immunoSEQ multiplex PCR, and the TCRdb table lists in-frame clones only, not all of them. Of about 6,000 clones listed, around 82% are singletons. This clone is a singleton in its sample. Its antigen is not known. The CDR3 totals 15 residues. Findings and caveats of the study: Higher Inverse Simpson Index values in graft donor and pretransplant recipient predicted broader posttransplant TCR diversity.

The sequences come from peripheral blood mononuclear cells, collected 180 days after allogeneic stem cell transplant. The chain links TRBV21-1 to TRBJ2-7; the table's D call TRBD1 went unverified against the DNA. TRBV21-1 is a pseudogene locus. The receptor comes from a male patient between 65 and 85 years old who had an allogeneic stem cell transplant from an unrelated donor, so T cells may come from the graft donor. Some clones in this sample may be carry-over from other donors' samples. CDR3 loop: CASSPPGDNSYEQYF. CDR3 sequence (DNA): TGTGCCAGCAGCCCTCCCGGGGACAACTCCTACGAGCAGTACTTC.